This TCR beta chain was identified in a study of CD8 T cells in ankylosing spondylitis. The study, taken as a whole, reports: A TCR beta motif of under 10 highly homologous variants seemed to mark ankylosing spondylitis blood.

MiXCR was run by TCRdb on the 5' RACE reads, yielding one entry per CDR3 protein. The data hold some 800,000 distinct CDR3 sequences, with about 12% observed a single time. This clonotype came up a few times. What it binds is not known. Trimming shortened V by 1 base and J by 0 bases, and 11 bases separated the two germline ends. Germline lookup yields CDR1 SEHNR and CDR2 FQNEAQ (reference sequence). This CDR3 spans 16 amino acids. The source is a male donor with ankylosing spondylitis. Sequencing was performed on blood, either unsorted or a sorted T cell fraction (not recorded which). V gene TRBV7-9 combines with J gene TRBJ2-3; D is possibly TRBD2 (6 bases). The CDR3 bases are TGTGCCAGCAGCTTAGGGGCGGGGACTAGCACAGATACGCAGTATTTT. Residues: CASSLGAGTSTDTQYF.